A single sample gave rise to the 4 T cell receptor beta chains below, sequenced in a study of T cells in Graves' hyperthyroidism and ophthalmopathy. Using RNA transcripts as the source, TCR beta CDR3 regions were amplified. During a first-round RT-PCR of the TCR CDR3, the HTBI primer set was used. From the multiplex PCR reads, TCRdb called clonotypes with MiXCR, one entry per CDR3 protein. The profile shows approximately 300,000 distinct CDR3 sequences, around a sixth of them singletons. Sequencing was carried out using blood. Source of these receptors: a man in his thirties or forties with Graves' hyperthyroidism.

At least ten counts were recorded for this clonotype. The chain carries TRBV2 and TRBJ2-7, with a weak D call TRBD1 (6 bases). Germline V gene sequence: CDR1 SNHLY, CDR2 FYNNEI. This CDR3 is built from 16 residues. Trimming removed 6 bases from V and 1 base from J, with 19 bases in between. In nucleotides, the CDR3 is TGTGCCAGCAGGGATAGAACCATTACAGGGTCCTACGAGCAGTACTTC. It is translated as CASRDRTITGSYEQYF.

The chain has TRBV12-5 and TRBJ1-4; D gene unclear. The ends were cut back, 3 bases at V and 5 bases at J, with 1 base in the middle. This CDR3 contains 11 residues. In germline, CDR1 is LGHNT, CDR2 FRNRAP. The CDR3 DNA reads as TGTGCTAGTGGTTTAAATGAAAAACTGTTTTTT. This translates into CASGLNEKLFF.

This clonotype turned up a few times. The V gene is TRBV14, the J gene TRBJ2-7; maybe TRBD1 (6 bases). This CDR3 contains 14 residues. The V gene lost 3 bases and the J gene lost 3 bases, with 12 bases spanning the gap. CDR1 is SGHDN and CDR2 is FVKESK in the germline V gene. CDR3 protein: CASSHWDKNYEQYF. The CDR3, as DNA: TGTGCCAGCAGCCATTGGGACAAAAACTACGAGCAGTACTTC.

At least ten counts were recorded for this clonotype. The V gene is TRBV11-2, the J gene TRBJ2-5; D call uncertain. The CDR3 consists of 14 residues. The germline V and J ends were trimmed by 5 bases and 9 bases, with 19 bases remaining between them. Germline V lookup: CDR1 SGHAT, CDR2 FQNNGV. The CDR3 nucleotides read TGTGCCAGCAGCACTCAACGACCTCCCGTTGCCCAGTACTTC. Amino acids: CASSTQRPPVAQYF.